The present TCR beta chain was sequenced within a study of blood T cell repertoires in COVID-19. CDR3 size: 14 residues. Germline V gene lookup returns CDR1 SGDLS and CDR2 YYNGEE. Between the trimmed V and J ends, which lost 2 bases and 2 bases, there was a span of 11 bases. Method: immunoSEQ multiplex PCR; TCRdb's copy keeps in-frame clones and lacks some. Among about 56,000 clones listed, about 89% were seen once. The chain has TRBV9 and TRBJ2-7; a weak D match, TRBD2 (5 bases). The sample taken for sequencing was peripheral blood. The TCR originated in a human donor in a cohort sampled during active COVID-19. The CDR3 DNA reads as TGTGCCAGCAGCGTCGAGGGCGGACCCTACGAGCAGTACTTC. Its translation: CASSVEGGPYEQYF.